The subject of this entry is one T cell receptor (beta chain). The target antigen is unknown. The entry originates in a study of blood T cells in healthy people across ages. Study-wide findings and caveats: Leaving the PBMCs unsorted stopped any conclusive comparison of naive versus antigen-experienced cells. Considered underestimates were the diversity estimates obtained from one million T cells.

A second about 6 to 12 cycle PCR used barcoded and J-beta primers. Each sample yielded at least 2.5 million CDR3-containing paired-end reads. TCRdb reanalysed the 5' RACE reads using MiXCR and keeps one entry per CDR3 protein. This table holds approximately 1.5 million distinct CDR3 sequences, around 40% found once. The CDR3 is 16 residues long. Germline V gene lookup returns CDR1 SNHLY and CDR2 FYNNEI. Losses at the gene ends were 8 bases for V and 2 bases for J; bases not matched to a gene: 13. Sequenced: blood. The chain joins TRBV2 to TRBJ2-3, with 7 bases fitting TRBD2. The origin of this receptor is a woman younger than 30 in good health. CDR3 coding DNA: TGTGCCAGCCGAACCTTATCTAGCGGAACCACAGATACGCAGTATTTT. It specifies CASRTLSSGTTDTQYF.